The 9 T cell receptor beta chains below all came from one sample that was sequenced in a study of identical twins. TCRdb reanalysed the 5' RACE reads using MiXCR and keeps one entry per CDR3 protein. Of roughly 250,000 distinct CDR3 sequences in the sample, 5.5% to 7% were seen once. This sample was also put to use in a study of yellow fever vaccine responses in identical twins.

The sample was memory (CD45RO+) T cells sorted from blood. All receptors come from a woman under 30 in good health.

This clonotype came up many times. The rearrangement joins TRBV10-3 to TRBJ1-1, with D maybe TRBD1 (5 bases). The CDR3 has 15 residues. Germline CDR1 reads ENHRY; CDR2 reads SYGVKD. Trimming cost V 2 bases and J 4 bases, with 14 bases left between them. The CDR3 DNA follows: TGTGCCATCAGTGAGAACAAAGGGACCGTCACTGAAGCTTTCTTT. Its protein product is CAISENKGTVTEAFF.

This clonotype was picked up a small number of times. The V gene is TRBV11-3, the J gene TRBJ2-5; tentatively, D is TRBD2 (5 bases). CDR1 is SGHNT and CDR2 is YENEEA in the germline V gene. This CDR3 spans 14 amino acids. V lost 4 bases to trimming and J lost 4 bases, with 13 bases between them. The CDR3 DNA is TGTGCCAGCAGCTCATGGACTGGGTCAGAGACCCAGTACTTC. This sequence encodes CASSSWTGSETQYF.

This clonotype was found many times. The V call is TRBV5-1, the J call TRBJ2-7; TRBD1 agrees at 8 bases. V dropped 3 bases and J dropped 2; count of bases not matched to a gene: 1. The CDR3 spans 13 residues. Per germline, CDR1 SGHRS and CDR2 YFSETQ. For the CDR3, the DNA is TGCGCCAGCAGCTGGGACAGGACCTACGAGCAGTACTTC. Residues: CASSWDRTYEQYF.

This clonotype has at least ten counts. The chain employs TRBV18 and TRBJ2-6; D possibly matches TRBD1 or TRBD2 (5 bases each). Germline V gene lookup returns CDR1 KGHSH and CDR2 LQKENI. The CDR3 contains 16 residues. Trimming cost V 0 bases and J 4 bases, with 10 bases left between them. In DNA form, the CDR3 reads TGTGCCAGCTCACCACCGTCAGGGACCGGGGCCAACGTCCTGACTTTC. It yields the protein CASSPPSGTGANVLTF. Variable domain in full (rest from reference TRBV18 and TRBJ2-6): NAGVMQNPRHLVRRRGQEARLRCSPMKGHSHVYWYRQLPEEGLKFMVYLQKENIIDESGMPKERFSAEFPKEGPSILRIQQVVRGDSAAYFCASSPPSGTGANVLTFGAGSRLTVL.

Many counts were recorded for this clonotype. The gene calls are TRBV5-1 and TRBJ2-3, with a tentative D call TRBD2 (6 bases). V lost 6 bases, J lost 2 bases, and 19 bases lay in between. Germline values: CDR1 SGHRS, CDR2 YFSETQ. The CDR3 contains 16 residues. Written as DNA, the CDR3 is TGCGCCAGCACCCCACGGGGGTCGGGGTCCACAGATACGCAGTATTTT. Protein product: CASTPRGSGSTDTQYF.

Ten or more counts support this clonotype. The V call is TRBV7-6, the J call TRBJ2-1, with 10 positions matching TRBD1. Germline V gene lookup returns CDR1 SGHVS and CDR2 FNYEAQ. CDR3 size: 19 residues. V lost 6 bases to trimming and J lost 4 bases; unmatched junction nucleotides: 18. The chain's CDR3 is CASSQGGQGRLAAYNEQFF. Written as DNA, the CDR3 is TGTGCCAGCAGTCAAGGGGGACAGGGGAGGCTAGCGGCTTACAATGAGCAGTTCTTC.

The genes are TRBV9 and TRBJ1-6, with a tentative D call TRBD1 (5 bases). The CDR3 totals 15 residues. The V end lost 0 bases, the J end lost 5 bases, and 9 bases lay between the germline ends. Germline assignment: CDR1 SGDLS and CDR2 YYNGEE. The chain's CDR3 is CASSVARVDNSPLHF. The DNA of the CDR3 is TGTGCCAGCAGCGTAGCCAGGGTTGATAATTCACCCCTCCACTTT.

This clonotype was seen many times. The chain carries TRBV2 and TRBJ2-1; 9 bases map to TRBD2. Germline V gene lookup returns CDR1 SNHLY and CDR2 FYNNEI. This CDR3 contains 14 residues. Losses at the gene ends were 3 bases for V and 4 bases for J; bases not matched to a gene: 1. CDR3 region: CASSERGGYNEQFF. CDR3 in DNA: TGTGCCAGCAGTGAGCGGGGGGGATACAATGAGCAGTTCTTC.

The sample holds a few counts of this clonotype. This sequence joins TRBV6-1 and TRBJ2-3, with 8 bases aligning to TRBD2. The V gene end was trimmed by 5 bases and the J gene end by 4 bases; junction bases not matched to a gene: 8. This CDR3 spans 15 amino acids. Germline V CDR1 and CDR2: MNHNS, SASEGT. The CDR3 loop reads CASSQGLAIADTQYF. For the CDR3, the DNA is TGTGCCAGCAGTCAAGGACTAGCTATCGCAGATACGCAGTATTTT.